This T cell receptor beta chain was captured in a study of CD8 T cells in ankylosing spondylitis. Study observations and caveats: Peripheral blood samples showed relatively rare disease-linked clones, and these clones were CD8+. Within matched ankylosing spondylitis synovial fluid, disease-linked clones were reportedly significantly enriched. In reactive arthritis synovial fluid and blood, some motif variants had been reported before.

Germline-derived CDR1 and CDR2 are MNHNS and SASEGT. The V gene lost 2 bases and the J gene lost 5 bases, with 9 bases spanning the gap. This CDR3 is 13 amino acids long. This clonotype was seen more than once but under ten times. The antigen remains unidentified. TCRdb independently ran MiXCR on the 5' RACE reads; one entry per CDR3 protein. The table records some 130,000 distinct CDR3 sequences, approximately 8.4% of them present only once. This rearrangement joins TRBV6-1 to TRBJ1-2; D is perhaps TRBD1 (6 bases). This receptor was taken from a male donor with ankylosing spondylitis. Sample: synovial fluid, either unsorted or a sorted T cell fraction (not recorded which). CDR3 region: CASSERGPYGYTF. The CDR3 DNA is TGTGCCAGCAGTGAACGGGGGCCTTATGGCTACACCTTC.